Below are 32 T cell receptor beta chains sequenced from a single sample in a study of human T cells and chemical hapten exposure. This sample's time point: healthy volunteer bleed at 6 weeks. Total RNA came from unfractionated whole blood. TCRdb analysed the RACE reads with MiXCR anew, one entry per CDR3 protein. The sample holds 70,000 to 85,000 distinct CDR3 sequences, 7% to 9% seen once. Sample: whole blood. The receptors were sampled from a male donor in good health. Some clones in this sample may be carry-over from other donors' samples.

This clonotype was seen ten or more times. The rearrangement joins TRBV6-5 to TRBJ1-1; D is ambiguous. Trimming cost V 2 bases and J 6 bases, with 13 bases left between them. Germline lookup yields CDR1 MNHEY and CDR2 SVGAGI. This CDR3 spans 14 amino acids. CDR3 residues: CASSYSGLRPEAFF. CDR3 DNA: TGTGCCAGCAGTTACAGTGGCCTCAGACCTGAAGCTTTCTTT.

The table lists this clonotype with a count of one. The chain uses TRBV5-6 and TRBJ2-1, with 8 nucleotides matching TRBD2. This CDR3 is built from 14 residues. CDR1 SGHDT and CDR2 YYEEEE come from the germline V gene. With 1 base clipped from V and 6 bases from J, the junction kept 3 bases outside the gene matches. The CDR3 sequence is CASSLPAGGNEQFF. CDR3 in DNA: TGTGCCAGCAGCTTGCCGGCGGGGGGCAATGAGCAGTTCTTC.

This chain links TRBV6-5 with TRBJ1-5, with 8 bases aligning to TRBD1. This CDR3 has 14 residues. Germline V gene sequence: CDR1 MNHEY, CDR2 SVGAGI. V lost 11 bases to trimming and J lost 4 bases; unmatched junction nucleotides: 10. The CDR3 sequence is CASGQGGLNQPQHF. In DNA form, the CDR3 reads TGTGCCTCCGGACAGGGCGGCCTGAATCAGCCCCAGCATTTT.

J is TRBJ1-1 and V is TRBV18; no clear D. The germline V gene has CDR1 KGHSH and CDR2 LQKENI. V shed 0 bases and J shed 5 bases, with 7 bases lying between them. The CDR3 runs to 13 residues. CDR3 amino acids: CASSPPGVTEAFF. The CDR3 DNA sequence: TGTGCCAGCTCACCACCCGGGGTGACTGAAGCTTTCTTT.

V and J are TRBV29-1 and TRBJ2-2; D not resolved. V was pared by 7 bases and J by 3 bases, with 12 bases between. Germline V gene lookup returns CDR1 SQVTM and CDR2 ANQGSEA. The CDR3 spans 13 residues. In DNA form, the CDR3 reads TGCAGCGCCCCGAGTCGGGACACCGGGGAGCTGTTTTTT. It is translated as CSAPSRDTGELFF.

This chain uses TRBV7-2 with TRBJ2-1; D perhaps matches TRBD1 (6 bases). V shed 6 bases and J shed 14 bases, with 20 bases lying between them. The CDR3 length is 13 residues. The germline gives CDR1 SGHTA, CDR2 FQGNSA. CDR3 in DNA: TGTGCCAGCAGTAAACAGCATGAAAAGGGGGAGTTCTTC. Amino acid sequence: CASSKQHEKGEFF.

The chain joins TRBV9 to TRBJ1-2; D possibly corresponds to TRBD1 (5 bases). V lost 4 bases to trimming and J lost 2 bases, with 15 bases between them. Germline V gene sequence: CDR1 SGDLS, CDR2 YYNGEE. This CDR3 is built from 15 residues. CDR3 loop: CASSPTEMANYGYTF. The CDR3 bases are TGTGCCAGCAGCCCGACAGAGATGGCCAACTATGGCTACACCTTC.

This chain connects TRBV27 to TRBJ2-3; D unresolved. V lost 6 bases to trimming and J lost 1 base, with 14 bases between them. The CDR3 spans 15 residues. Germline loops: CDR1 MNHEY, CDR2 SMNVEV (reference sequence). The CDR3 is CASSPPASGTDTQYF. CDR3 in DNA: TGTGCCAGCAGCCCCCCGGCGTCTGGCACAGATACGCAGTATTTT.

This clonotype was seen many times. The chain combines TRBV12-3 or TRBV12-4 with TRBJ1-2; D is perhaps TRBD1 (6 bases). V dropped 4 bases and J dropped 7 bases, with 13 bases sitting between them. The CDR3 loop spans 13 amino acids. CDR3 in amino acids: CASSSRGSSGYTF. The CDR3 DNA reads TGTGCCAGCAGTTCCAGGGGTTCCTCTGGCTACACCTTC.

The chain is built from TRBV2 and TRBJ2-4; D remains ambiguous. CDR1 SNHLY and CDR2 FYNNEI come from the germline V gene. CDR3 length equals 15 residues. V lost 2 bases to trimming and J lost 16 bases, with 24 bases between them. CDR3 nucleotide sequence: TGTGCCAGCAGTGAACACGGTGAAGGAGACATTCAGTACTACTTC. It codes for CASSEHGEGDIQYYF.

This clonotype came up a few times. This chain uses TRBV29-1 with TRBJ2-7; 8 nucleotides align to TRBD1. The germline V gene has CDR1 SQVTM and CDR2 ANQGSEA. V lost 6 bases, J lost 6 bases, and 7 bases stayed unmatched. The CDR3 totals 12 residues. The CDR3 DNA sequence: TGCAGCGTGGCGGACAGGGCCACCGAGCAGTACTTC. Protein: CSVADRATEQYF.

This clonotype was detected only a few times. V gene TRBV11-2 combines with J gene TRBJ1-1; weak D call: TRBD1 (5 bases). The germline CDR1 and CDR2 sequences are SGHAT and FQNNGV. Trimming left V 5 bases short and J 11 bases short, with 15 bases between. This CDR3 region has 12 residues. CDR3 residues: CASSRGTAEAFF. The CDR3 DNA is TGTGCCAGCAGCCGCGGGACGGCCGAGGCTTTCTTT. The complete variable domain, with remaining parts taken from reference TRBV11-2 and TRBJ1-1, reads EAGVAQSPRYKIIEKRQSVAFWCNPISGHATLYWYQQILGQGPKLLIQFQNNGVVDDSQLPKDRFSAERLKGVDSTLKIQPAKLEDSAVYLCASSRGTAEAFFGQGTRLTVV.

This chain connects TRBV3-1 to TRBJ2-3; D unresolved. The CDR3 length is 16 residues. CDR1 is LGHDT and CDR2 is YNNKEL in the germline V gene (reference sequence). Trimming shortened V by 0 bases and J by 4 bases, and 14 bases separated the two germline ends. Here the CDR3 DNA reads TGTGCCAGCAGCCAAGAGGCAGCGTATAGTTCAGATACGCAGTATTTT. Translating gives CASSQEAAYSSDTQYF.

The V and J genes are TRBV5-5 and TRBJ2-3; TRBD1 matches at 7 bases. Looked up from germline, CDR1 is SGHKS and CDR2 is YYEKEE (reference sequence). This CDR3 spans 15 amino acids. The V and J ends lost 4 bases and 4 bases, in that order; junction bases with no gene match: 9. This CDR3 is CASSHGQGVADTQYF. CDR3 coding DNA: TGTGCCAGCAGCCATGGGCAGGGGGTAGCAGATACGCAGTATTTT.

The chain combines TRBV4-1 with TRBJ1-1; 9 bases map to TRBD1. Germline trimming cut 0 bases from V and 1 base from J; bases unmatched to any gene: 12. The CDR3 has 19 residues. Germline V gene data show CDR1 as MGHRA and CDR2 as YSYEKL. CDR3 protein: CASSQDPSGTGNRNTEAFF. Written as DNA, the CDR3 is TGCGCCAGCAGCCAAGATCCCTCCGGGACAGGGAATCGGAACACTGAAGCTTTCTTT.

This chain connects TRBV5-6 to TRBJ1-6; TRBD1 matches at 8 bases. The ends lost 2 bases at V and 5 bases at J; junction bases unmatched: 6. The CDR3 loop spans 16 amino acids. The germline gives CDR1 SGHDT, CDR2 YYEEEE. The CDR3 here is CASSLLDRENNSPLHF. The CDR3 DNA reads TGTGCCAGCAGCTTATTGGACAGGGAAAATAATTCACCCCTCCACTTT.

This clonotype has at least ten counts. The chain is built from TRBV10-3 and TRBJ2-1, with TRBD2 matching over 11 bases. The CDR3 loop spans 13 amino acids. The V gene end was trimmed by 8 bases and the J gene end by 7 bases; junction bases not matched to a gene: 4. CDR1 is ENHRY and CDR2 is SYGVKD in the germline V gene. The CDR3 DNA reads TGTGCCATCGCTAGCGGGGGGAAGAATGAGCAGTTCTTC. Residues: CAIASGGKNEQFF.

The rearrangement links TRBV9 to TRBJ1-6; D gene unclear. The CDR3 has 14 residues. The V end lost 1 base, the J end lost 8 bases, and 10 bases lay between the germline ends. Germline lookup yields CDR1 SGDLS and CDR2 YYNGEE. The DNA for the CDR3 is TGTGCCAGCAGCGTAAAAACATCGGATTCACCCCTCCACTTT. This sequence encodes CASSVKTSDSPLHF.

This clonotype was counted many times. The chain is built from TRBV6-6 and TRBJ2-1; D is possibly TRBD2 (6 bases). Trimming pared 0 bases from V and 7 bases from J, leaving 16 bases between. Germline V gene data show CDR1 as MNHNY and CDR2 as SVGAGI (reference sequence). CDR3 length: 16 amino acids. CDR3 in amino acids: CASSYSWEARLNEQFF. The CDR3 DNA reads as TGTGCCAGCAGTTACTCGTGGGAGGCTCGCTTGAATGAGCAGTTCTTC.

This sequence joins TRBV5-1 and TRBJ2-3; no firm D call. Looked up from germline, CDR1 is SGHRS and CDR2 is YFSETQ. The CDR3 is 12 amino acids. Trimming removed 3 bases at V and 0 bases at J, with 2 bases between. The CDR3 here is CASSWSTDTQYF. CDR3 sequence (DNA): TGCGCCAGCAGCTGGAGCACAGATACGCAGTATTTT.

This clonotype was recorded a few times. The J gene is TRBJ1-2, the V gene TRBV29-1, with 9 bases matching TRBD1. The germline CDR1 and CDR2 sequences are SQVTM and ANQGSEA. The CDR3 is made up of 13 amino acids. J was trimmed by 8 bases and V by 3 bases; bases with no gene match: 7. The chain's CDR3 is CSVEGQGTGGYTF. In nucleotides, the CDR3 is TGCAGCGTTGAGGGACAGGGAACAGGAGGCTACACCTTC.

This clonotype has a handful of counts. The DNA of the CDR3 is TGTGCCAGCAGTTTAAGGGGGTGGTCCGATCAGCCCCAGCATTTT. Translating it yields CASSLRGWSDQPQHF. The chain couples TRBV28 to TRBJ1-5; D is perhaps TRBD1 (6 bases). This CDR3 has 15 amino acids. V lost 2 bases to trimming and J lost 5 bases, with 13 bases between them. From germline, CDR1 is MDHEN and CDR2 SYDVKM.

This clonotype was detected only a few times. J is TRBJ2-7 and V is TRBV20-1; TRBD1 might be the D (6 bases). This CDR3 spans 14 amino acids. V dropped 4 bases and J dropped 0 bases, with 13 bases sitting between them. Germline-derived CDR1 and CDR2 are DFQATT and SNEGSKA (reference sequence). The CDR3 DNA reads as TGCAGTGCTACCCGGAAGGGACACTCCTACGAGCAGTACTTC. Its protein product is CSATRKGHSYEQYF.

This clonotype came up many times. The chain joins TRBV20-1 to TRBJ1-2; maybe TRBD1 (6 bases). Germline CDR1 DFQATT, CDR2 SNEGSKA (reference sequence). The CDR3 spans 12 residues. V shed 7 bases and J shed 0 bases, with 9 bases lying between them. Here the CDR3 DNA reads TGCAGTGGGACAGACGCTAACTATGGCTACACCTTC. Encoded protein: CSGTDANYGYTF.

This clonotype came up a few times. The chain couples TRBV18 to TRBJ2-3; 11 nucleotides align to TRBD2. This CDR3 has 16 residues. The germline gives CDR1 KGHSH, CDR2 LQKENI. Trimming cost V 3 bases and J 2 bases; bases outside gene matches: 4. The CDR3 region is CASSPGTSGDTDTQYF. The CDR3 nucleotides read TGTGCCAGCTCACCCGGGACTAGCGGAGACACAGATACGCAGTATTTT. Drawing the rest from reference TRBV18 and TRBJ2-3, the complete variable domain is NAGVMQNPRHLVRRRGQEARLRCSPMKGHSHVYWYRQLPEEGLKFMVYLQKENIIDESGMPKERFSAEFPKEGPSILRIQQVVRGDSAAYFCASSPGTSGDTDTQYFGPGTRLTVL.

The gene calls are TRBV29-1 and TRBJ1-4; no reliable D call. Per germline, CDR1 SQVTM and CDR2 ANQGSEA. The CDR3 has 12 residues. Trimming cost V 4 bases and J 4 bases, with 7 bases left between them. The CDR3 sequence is CSVASDNEKLFF. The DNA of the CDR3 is TGCAGCGTTGCGTCGGATAATGAAAAACTGTTTTTT.

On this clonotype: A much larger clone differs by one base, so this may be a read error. The CDR3 region is CASSWTEGNNEAFF. In DNA form, the CDR3 reads TGTGCCAGCAGCTGGACAGAAGGAAACAATGAAGCTTTCTTT. The chain carries TRBV2 and TRBJ1-1, with D possibly being TRBD1 (6 bases). Per the germline V gene, CDR1 is SNHLY and CDR2 is FYNNEI. The CDR3 runs to 14 residues.

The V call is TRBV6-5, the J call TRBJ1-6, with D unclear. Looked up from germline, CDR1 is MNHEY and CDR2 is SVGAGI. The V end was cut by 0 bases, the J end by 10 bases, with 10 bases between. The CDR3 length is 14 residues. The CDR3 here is CASSYSDFLSPLHF. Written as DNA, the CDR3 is TGTGCCAGCAGTTACTCAGACTTCTTATCACCCCTCCACTTT.

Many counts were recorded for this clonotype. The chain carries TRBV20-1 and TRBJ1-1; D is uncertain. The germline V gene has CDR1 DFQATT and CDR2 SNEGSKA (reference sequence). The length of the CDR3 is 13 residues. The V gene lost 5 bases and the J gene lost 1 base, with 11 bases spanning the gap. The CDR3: CSAGKPENTEAFF. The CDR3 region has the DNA TGCAGTGCTGGGAAACCAGAGAACACTGAAGCTTTCTTT.

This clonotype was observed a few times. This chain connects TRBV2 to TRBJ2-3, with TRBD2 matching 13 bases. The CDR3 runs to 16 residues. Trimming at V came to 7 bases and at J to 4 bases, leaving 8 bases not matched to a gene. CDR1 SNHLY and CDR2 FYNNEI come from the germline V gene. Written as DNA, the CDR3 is TGTGCCAGCACCTCTCGGACTAGCGGGGGTGCAGATACGCAGTATTTT. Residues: CASTSRTSGGADTQYF.

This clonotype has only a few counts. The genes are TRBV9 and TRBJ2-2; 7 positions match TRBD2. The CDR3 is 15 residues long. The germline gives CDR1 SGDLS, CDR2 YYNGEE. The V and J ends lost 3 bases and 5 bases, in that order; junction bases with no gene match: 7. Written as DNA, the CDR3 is TGTGCCAGCAGCGCCAAGCGGGGAGGGACCGGGGAGCTGTTTTTT. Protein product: CASSAKRGGTGELFF.

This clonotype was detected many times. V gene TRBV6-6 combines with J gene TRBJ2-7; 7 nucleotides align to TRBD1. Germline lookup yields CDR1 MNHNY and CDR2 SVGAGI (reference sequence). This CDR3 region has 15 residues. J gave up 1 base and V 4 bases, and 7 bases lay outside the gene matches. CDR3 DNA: TGTGCCAGCAGTTCCCGGGACAGCCAGTCCTACGAGCAGTACTTC. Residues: CASSSRDSQSYEQYF.